The following is a TCR beta chain sequence with its context. Its target is not known. The trim removed 6 bases at V and 8 bases at J, leaving 13 bases unmatched. The CDR3 totals 15 residues. Germline V gene lookup returns CDR1 MNHNS and CDR2 SASEGT. This entry belongs to a study of identical twins. Study results and limitations: A lower insertion count was a feature of abundant cord blood beta clonotypes, with no such feature in memory repertoires. Invariant MAIT and iNKT cells are populations that could partly confound zero-insertion analyses. Weaker excess sharing between twins was seen in beta out-of-frame sequences.

A universal primer site came from template switching; cDNA carried unique molecular identifiers. MiXCR was run by TCRdb on the 5' RACE reads, yielding one entry per CDR3 protein. Of 750,000 to 950,000 distinct CDR3 sequences listed, about 12% are singletons. These same data were also listed under a study on yellow fever vaccine responses in identical twins.

The source of this sequence is a young woman in good health. The chain employs TRBV6-1 and TRBJ1-2; 9 bases align to TRBD1. Material for sequencing was PBMCs. DNA of the CDR3: TGTGCCAGCAGCGTAACAGGGGGCGCCGGAATCGGCTACACCTTC. It yields the protein CASSVTGGAGIGYTF.